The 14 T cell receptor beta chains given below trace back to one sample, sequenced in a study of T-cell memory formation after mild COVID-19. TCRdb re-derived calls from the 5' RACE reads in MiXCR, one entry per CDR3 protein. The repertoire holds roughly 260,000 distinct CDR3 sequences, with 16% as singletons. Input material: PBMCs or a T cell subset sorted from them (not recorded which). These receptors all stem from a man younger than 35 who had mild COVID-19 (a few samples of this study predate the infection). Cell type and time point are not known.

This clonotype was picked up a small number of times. The CDR3 sequence: CASSPPTESNYGYTF. The CDR3 nucleotides read TGCGCCAGCAGCCCGCCGACGGAGTCCAACTATGGCTACACCTTC. The gene calls are TRBV5-1 and TRBJ1-2; D gene ambiguous. The CDR3 has 15 residues. Trimming removed 4 bases from V and 2 bases from J, with 15 bases in between. Per the germline V gene, CDR1 is SGHRS and CDR2 is YFSETQ.

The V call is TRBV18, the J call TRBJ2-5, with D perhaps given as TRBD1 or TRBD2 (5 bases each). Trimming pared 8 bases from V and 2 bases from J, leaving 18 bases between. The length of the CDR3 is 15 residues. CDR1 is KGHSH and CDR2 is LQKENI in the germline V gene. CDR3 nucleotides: TGTGCCAGCACTGCCGGGGCAGTCGGGCAAGAGACCCAGTACTTC. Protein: CASTAGAVGQETQYF. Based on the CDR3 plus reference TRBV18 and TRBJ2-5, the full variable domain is NAGVMQNPRHLVRRRGQEARLRCSPMKGHSHVYWYRQLPEEGLKFMVYLQKENIIDESGMPKERFSAEFPKEGPSILRIQQVVRGDSAAYFCASTAGAVGQETQYFGPGTRLLVL.

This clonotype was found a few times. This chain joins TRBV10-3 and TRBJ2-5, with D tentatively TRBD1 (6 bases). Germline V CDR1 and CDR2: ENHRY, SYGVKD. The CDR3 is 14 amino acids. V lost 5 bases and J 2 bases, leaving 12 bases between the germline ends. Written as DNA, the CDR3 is TGTGCCATCAGTCGCCTACAGGGTCAAGAGACCCAGTACTTC. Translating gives CAISRLQGQETQYF.

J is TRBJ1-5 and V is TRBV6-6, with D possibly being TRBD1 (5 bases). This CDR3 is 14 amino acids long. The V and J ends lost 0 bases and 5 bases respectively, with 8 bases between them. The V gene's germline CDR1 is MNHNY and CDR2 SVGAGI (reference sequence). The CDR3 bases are TGTGCCAGCAGTTACTCGGACACTTATCAGCCCCAGCATTTT. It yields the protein CASSYSDTYQPQHF.

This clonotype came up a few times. The CDR3 spells CASSLNLAGAKNEQFF. The DNA of the CDR3 is TGCGCCAGCAGCTTGAATTTAGCGGGGGCAAAGAATGAGCAGTTCTTC. The chain has TRBV5-1 and TRBJ2-1, with 9 bases aligning to TRBD2. The CDR3 has 16 residues. V was pared by 1 base and J by 7 bases, with 9 bases of the junction left unmatched. Germline CDR1 is SGHRS and CDR2 is YFSETQ. Complete variable domain (other parts from reference TRBV5-1 and TRBJ2-1): KAGVTQTPRYLIKTRGQQVTLSCSPISGHRSVSWYQQTPGQGLQFLFEYFSETQRNKGNFPGRFSGRQFSNSRSEMNVSTLELGDSALYLCASSLNLAGAKNEQFFGPGTRLTVL.

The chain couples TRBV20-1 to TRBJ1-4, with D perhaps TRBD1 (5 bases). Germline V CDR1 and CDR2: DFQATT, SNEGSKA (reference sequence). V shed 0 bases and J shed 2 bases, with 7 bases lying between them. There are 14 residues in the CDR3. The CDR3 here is CSARDWGTNEKLFF. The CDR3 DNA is TGCAGTGCTAGAGATTGGGGGACTAATGAAAAACTGTTTTTT.

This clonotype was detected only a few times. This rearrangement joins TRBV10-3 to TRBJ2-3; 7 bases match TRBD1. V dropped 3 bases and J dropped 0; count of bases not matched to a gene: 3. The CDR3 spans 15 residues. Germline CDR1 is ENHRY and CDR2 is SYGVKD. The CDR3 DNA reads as TGTGCCATCAGTGACGGGACAGTAAGCACAGATACGCAGTATTTT. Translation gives CAISDGTVSTDTQYF.

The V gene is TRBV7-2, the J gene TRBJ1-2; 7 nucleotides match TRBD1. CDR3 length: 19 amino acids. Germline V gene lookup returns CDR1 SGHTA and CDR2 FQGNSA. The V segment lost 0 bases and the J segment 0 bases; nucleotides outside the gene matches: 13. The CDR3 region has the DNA TGTGCCAGCAGCTTAGCGATGGGGGGGTCCGGGACAGCTAACTATGGCTACACCTTC. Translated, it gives CASSLAMGGSGTANYGYTF.

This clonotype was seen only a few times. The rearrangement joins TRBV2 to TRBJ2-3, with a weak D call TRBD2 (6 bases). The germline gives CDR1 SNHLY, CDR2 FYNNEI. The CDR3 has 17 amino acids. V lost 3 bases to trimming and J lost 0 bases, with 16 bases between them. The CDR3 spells CASSEDLIAASTDTQYF. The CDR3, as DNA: TGTGCCAGCAGTGAGGACCTAATAGCGGCTAGCACAGATACGCAGTATTTT.

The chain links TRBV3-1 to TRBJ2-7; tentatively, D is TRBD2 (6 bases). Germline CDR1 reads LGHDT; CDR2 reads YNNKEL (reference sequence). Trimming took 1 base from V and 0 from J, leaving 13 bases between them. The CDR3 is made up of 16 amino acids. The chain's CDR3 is CASSQGIRGSSYEQYF. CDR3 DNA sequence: TGTGCCAGCAGCCAAGGGATCCGGGGGTCCTCCTACGAGCAGTACTTC.

The CDR3 region is CASSLGQWQPQHF. The CDR3 DNA reads as TGTGCCAGCAGTTTAGGCCAGTGGCAGCCCCAGCATTTT. This sequence joins TRBV28 and TRBJ1-5; no clear D. This CDR3 comprises 13 residues. Per the germline V gene, CDR1 is MDHEN and CDR2 is SYDVKM. V dropped 2 bases and J dropped 7 bases, with 9 bases sitting between them.

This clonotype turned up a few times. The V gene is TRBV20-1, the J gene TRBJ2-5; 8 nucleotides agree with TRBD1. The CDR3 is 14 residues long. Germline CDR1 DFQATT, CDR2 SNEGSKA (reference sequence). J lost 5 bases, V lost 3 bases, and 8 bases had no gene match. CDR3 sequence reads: CSARAQGVVETQYF. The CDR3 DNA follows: TGCAGTGCTAGGGCACAGGGGGTAGTCGAGACCCAGTACTTC.

CDR3 loop: CASSQERGGSYEQYV. In nucleotides, the CDR3 is TGCGCCAGCAGCCAAGAACGGGGAGGTTCCTACGAGCAGTACGTC. The V gene is TRBV4-3, the J gene TRBJ2-7; D is perhaps TRBD2 (6 bases). Looked up from germline, CDR1 is LGHNA and CDR2 is YSLEER. Trimming took off 0 bases at V and 1 base at J, with 10 bases between the two ends. The CDR3 extends over 15 amino acids.

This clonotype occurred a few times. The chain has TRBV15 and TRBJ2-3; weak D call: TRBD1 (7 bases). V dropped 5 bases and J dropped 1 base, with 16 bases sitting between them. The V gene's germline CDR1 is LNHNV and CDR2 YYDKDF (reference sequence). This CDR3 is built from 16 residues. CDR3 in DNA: TGTGCCACCAGCGGACTACGGGACAGCCGCACAGATACGCAGTATTTT. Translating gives CATSGLRDSRTDTQYF.